Listed below are T cell receptor beta chains from one sample, sequenced in a study of blood T cell repertoires in COVID-19. Repertoires were generated with immunoSEQ multiplex PCR, while TCRdb's copy carries only in-frame clones and drops some. The sample lists under 250,000 clones; less than 90% were seen once. The sequencing input was peripheral blood. The receptor source for this set is a man between 60 and 75 years old with acute or convalescent COVID-19. The CDR3 runs from the conserved cysteine through the conserved F or W. A D gene is named only where the DNA matches it firmly. Clone size is shown for a subset of rows, as once, few, many or a class of expanded clone.

D gene: -; J gene: TRBJ2-7; V gene: TRBV18; clone size: -; CDR3 protein: CASSPPVGAGATYEQYF; CDR3 DNA: TGTGCCAGCTCACCACCAGTAGGGGCAGGGGCTACCTACGAGCAGTACTTC
D gene: -; J gene: TRBJ1-4; V gene: TRBV6-5; clone size: few; CDR3 protein: CASSWRQAANEKLFF; CDR3 DNA: TGTGCCAGCAGCTGGAGACAGGCGGCTAATGAAAAACTGTTTTTT
D gene: -; J gene: TRBJ1-5; V gene: TRBV28; clone size: -; CDR3 protein: CASSGGVRDQPQHF; CDR3 DNA: TGTGCCAGCAGCGGGGGGGTGAGGGATCAGCCCCAGCATTTT
D gene: -; J gene: TRBJ1-1; V gene: TRBV19; clone size: -; CDR3 protein: CASQGGGTEAFF; CDR3 DNA: TGTGCCTCTCAAGGGGGGGGCACTGAAGCTTTCTTT
D gene: -; J gene: TRBJ2-3; V gene: TRBV27; clone size: -; CDR3 protein: CASSLDSPGTDTQYF; CDR3 DNA: TGTGCCAGCAGTCTTGACTCCCCTGGCACAGATACGCAGTATTTT
D gene: -; J gene: TRBJ2-7; V gene: TRBV30; clone size: -; CDR3 protein: CAWERAYEQYF; CDR3 DNA: TGTGCCTGGGAGCGTGCCTACGAGCAGTACTTC
D gene: -; J gene: TRBJ1-4; V gene: TRBV19; clone size: -; CDR3 protein: CASKQDPTNEKLFF; CDR3 DNA: TGTGCCAGTAAGCAGGATCCAACTAATGAAAAACTGTTTTTT
D gene: TRBD1; J gene: TRBJ1-4; V gene: TRBV19; clone size: -; CDR3 protein: CASRKPDRDETTNEKLFF; CDR3 DNA: TGTGCCAGTAGGAAACCGGACAGGGATGAGACAACTAATGAAAAACTGTTTTTT
D gene: -; J gene: TRBJ1-4; V gene: TRBV6-1; clone size: -; CDR3 protein: CASSEVDTANEKLFF; CDR3 DNA: TGTGCCAGCAGTGAAGTGGACACAGCTAATGAAAAACTGTTTTTT
D gene: TRBD1; J gene: TRBJ2-7; V gene: TRBV9; clone size: few; CDR3 protein: CASSSPDRGTGEQYF; CDR3 DNA: TGTGCCAGCAGCTCCCCCGACAGGGGAACCGGGGAGCAGTACTTC
D gene: TRBD2; J gene: TRBJ2-3; V gene: TRBV7-3; clone size: -; CDR3 protein: CASSLDQAGGPTDTQYF; CDR3 DNA: TGTGCCAGCAGCTTAGATCAGGCGGGAGGGCCTACAGATACGCAGTATTTT
D gene: -; J gene: TRBJ1-2; V gene: TRBV29-1; clone size: -; CDR3 protein: CSVVLGGGYTF; CDR3 DNA: TGCAGCGTTGTCCTTGGGGGGGGCTACACCTTC
D gene: -; J gene: TRBJ1-5; V gene: TRBV19; clone size: -; CDR3 protein: CASSHPRGDQPQHF; CDR3 DNA: TGTGCCAGTAGTCACCCCAGGGGAGATCAGCCCCAGCATTTT
D gene: TRBD1; J gene: TRBJ2-7; V gene: TRBV7-9; clone size: -; CDR3 protein: CASSLVQGIYEQYF; CDR3 DNA: TGTGCCAGCAGCTTAGTACAGGGGATCTACGAGCAGTACTTC
D gene: TRBD2; J gene: TRBJ2-7; V gene: TRBV5-6; clone size: -; CDR3 protein: CASSHGAGDEQYF; CDR3 DNA: TGTGCCAGCAGCCACGGAGCGGGGGACGAGCAGTACTTC
D gene: TRBD1; J gene: TRBJ1-2; V gene: TRBV19; clone size: -; CDR3 protein: CASSPSGQGRIGGYTF; CDR3 DNA: TGTGCCAGTAGTCCCTCAGGACAGGGGAGAATTGGTGGCTACACCTTC
D gene: TRBD1; J gene: TRBJ1-3; V gene: TRBV4-3; clone size: -; CDR3 protein: CASSQTDREENTIYF; CDR3 DNA: TGCGCCAGCAGCCAAACCGACAGGGAGGAAAACACCATATATTTT
D gene: -; J gene: TRBJ1-2; V gene: TRBV3-1/TRBV3-2; clone size: -; CDR3 protein: CASSQGHSNYGYTF; CDR3 DNA: TGTGCCAGCAGCCAAGGGCATTCTAACTATGGCTACACCTTC
D gene: -; J gene: TRBJ1-4; V gene: TRBV27; clone size: once; CDR3 protein: CASSRIFTGTLEKLFF; CDR3 DNA: TGTGCCAGCAGCCGCATTTTTACGGGGACTCTGGAAAAACTGTTTTTT
D gene: -; J gene: TRBJ1-4; V gene: TRBV6-5; clone size: -; CDR3 protein: CASSPRRGREKLFF; CDR3 DNA: TGTGCCAGCAGCCCGAGGAGGGGTCGGGAAAAACTGTTTTTT
D gene: TRBD2; J gene: TRBJ2-5; V gene: TRBV19; clone size: -; CDR3 protein: CASSASGRIETQYF; CDR3 DNA: TGTGCCAGTAGTGCTAGCGGGAGGATAGAGACCCAGTACTTC
D gene: -; J gene: TRBJ2-5; V gene: TRBV15; clone size: -; CDR3 protein: CATSRDSYTQYF; CDR3 DNA: TGTGCCACCAGCAGAGATTCGTATACCCAGTACTTC
D gene: TRBD1; J gene: TRBJ2-1; V gene: TRBV28; clone size: -; CDR3 protein: CASSFQGQVYNEQFF; CDR3 DNA: TGTGCCAGCAGTTTCCAGGGACAGGTCTACAATGAGCAGTTCTTC
D gene: TRBD2; J gene: TRBJ2-5; V gene: TRBV29-1; clone size: -; CDR3 protein: CSVEDSGLAEERETQYF; CDR3 DNA: TGCAGCGTTGAAGATAGTGGACTAGCGGAAGAGAGAGAGACCCAGTACTTC
D gene: -; J gene: TRBJ2-7; V gene: TRBV7-2; clone size: -; CDR3 protein: CASSLSSGRDYEQYF; CDR3 DNA: TGTGCCAGCAGCTTATCGTCCGGCAGGGACTACGAGCAGTACTTC
D gene: TRBD2; J gene: TRBJ2-1; V gene: TRBV28; clone size: once; CDR3 protein: CASHALAAYNEQFF; CDR3 DNA: TGTGCCAGCCATGCGCTAGCGGCCTACAATGAGCAGTTCTTC
D gene: -; J gene: TRBJ1-5; V gene: TRBV19; clone size: -; CDR3 protein: CASSGTGIGNQPQHF; CDR3 DNA: TGTGCCAGTAGCGGAACAGGGATAGGCAATCAGCCCCAGCATTTT
D gene: TRBD2; J gene: TRBJ2-7; V gene: TRBV5-1; clone size: once; CDR3 protein: CASSLGSGSYEQYF; CDR3 DNA: TGCGCCAGCAGCTTGGGTAGCGGGAGCTACGAGCAGTACTTC
D gene: -; J gene: TRBJ2-1; V gene: TRBV14; clone size: -; CDR3 protein: CASSQANSAREQFF; CDR3 DNA: TGTGCCAGCAGCCAAGCCAATAGCGCCAGAGAGCAGTTCTTC
D gene: TRBD1; J gene: TRBJ1-1; V gene: TRBV3-1/TRBV3-2; clone size: -; CDR3 protein: CASSQFTGEAEAFF; CDR3 DNA: TGTGCCAGCAGCCAATTTACAGGGGAGGCTGAAGCTTTCTTT
D gene: -; J gene: TRBJ2-7; V gene: TRBV6-7; clone size: -; CDR3 protein: CAILLVYEQYF; CDR3 DNA: TGTGCCATCCTTCTTGTCTACGAGCAGTACTTC
D gene: -; J gene: TRBJ2-1; V gene: TRBV19; clone size: -; CDR3 protein: CASSTSLVIGGNEQFF; CDR3 DNA: TGTGCCAGTAGTACCTCTTTGGTGATAGGAGGCAATGAGCAGTTCTTC
D gene: -; J gene: TRBJ1-6; V gene: TRBV3-1/TRBV3-2; clone size: -; CDR3 protein: CASSLDGRGPRNNSPLHF; CDR3 DNA: TGTGCCAGCAGCCTCGACGGGCGGGGGCCTAGGAATAATTCACCCCTCCACTTT
D gene: -; J gene: TRBJ1-6; V gene: TRBV18; clone size: -; CDR3 protein: CASSPPSGLGGSPLHF; CDR3 DNA: TGTGCCAGCTCACCACCATCTGGATTGGGGGGTTCACCCCTCCACTTT
D gene: TRBD2; J gene: TRBJ2-3; V gene: TRBV28; clone size: -; CDR3 protein: CASSPGIAGPFTDTQYF; CDR3 DNA: TGTGCCAGCAGTCCCGGGATAGCGGGACCCTTCACAGATACGCAGTATTTT
D gene: -; J gene: TRBJ2-1; V gene: TRBV29-1; clone size: -; CDR3 protein: CSVSYRGHNEQFF; CDR3 DNA: TGCAGCGTTTCGTATAGGGGCCATAATGAGCAGTTCTTC
D gene: -; J gene: TRBJ1-1; V gene: TRBV30; clone size: -; CDR3 protein: CAWRAPPHRVTFF; CDR3 DNA: TGTGCCTGGAGAGCCCCCCCCCACAGGGTAACTTTCTTT
D gene: TRBD1; J gene: TRBJ2-1; V gene: TRBV28; clone size: -; CDR3 protein: CASRSPGQGKNEQFF; CDR3 DNA: TGTGCCAGCAGATCACCGGGACAGGGGAAAAATGAGCAGTTCTTC
D gene: -; J gene: TRBJ2-7; V gene: TRBV11-3; clone size: -; CDR3 protein: CASSSDLRYEQYF; CDR3 DNA: TGTGCCAGCAGCTCAGATTTGAGGTACGAGCAGTACTTC
D gene: -; J gene: TRBJ1-2; V gene: TRBV6-5; clone size: -; CDR3 protein: CASSPSGTYGYTF; CDR3 DNA: TGTGCCAGCAGTCCTTCCGGGACTTATGGCTACACCTTC
D gene: -; J gene: TRBJ1-4; V gene: TRBV30; clone size: -; CDR3 protein: CAWSSGVSNEKLFF; CDR3 DNA: TGTGCCTGGAGTTCAGGGGTTAGTAATGAAAAACTGTTTTTT
D gene: -; J gene: TRBJ2-5; V gene: TRBV14; clone size: -; CDR3 protein: CASSQDLGARETQYF; CDR3 DNA: TGTGCCAGCAGCCAAGATTTGGGGGCACGAGAGACCCAGTACTTC
D gene: -; J gene: TRBJ2-7; V gene: TRBV6-5; clone size: -; CDR3 protein: CASSSGGAPTYEQYF; CDR3 DNA: TGTGCCAGCAGTTCCGGGGGAGCACCAACCTACGAGCAGTACTTC
D gene: TRBD2; J gene: TRBJ2-7; V gene: TRBV12-3/TRBV12-4; clone size: -; CDR3 protein: CASTSGTRVAYF; CDR3 DNA: TGTGCCAGCACTTCCGGGACTAGAGTGGCGTACTTC
D gene: -; J gene: TRBJ1-2; V gene: TRBV5-1; clone size: -; CDR3 protein: CASSSTDLPHGYTF; CDR3 DNA: TGCGCCAGCAGCTCCACGGACTTACCCCATGGCTACACCTTC
D gene: TRBD2; J gene: TRBJ2-1; V gene: TRBV27; clone size: -; CDR3 protein: CASTPGLAGRYNEQFF; CDR3 DNA: TGTGCCAGCACCCCCGGACTAGCGGGACGCTACAATGAGCAGTTCTTC
D gene: TRBD1; J gene: TRBJ2-7; V gene: TRBV11-3; clone size: -; CDR3 protein: CASSRTGAEQYF; CDR3 DNA: TGTGCCAGCAGCCGGACAGGGGCCGAGCAGTACTTC
D gene: -; J gene: TRBJ1-1; V gene: TRBV9; clone size: -; CDR3 protein: CASSQGGFEAFF; CDR3 DNA: TGTGCCAGCAGCCAGGGAGGGTTTGAAGCTTTCTTT
D gene: TRBD2; J gene: TRBJ2-4; V gene: TRBV10-1; clone size: -; CDR3 protein: CASKGALAGAYIQYF; CDR3 DNA: TGCGCCAGCAAGGGGGCTCTAGCGGGAGCGTACATTCAGTACTTC
D gene: -; J gene: TRBJ2-7; V gene: TRBV21-1; clone size: -; CDR3 protein: CALLGPGLAGTYEQYF; CDR3 DNA: TGTGCCCTCCTGGGGCCAGGACTAGCGGGGACCTACGAGCAGTACTTC
D gene: TRBD2; J gene: TRBJ2-7; V gene: TRBV10-3; clone size: -; CDR3 protein: CAISGSLLAGAYEQYF; CDR3 DNA: TGTGCCATCAGTGGCTCTTTACTAGCGGGGGCCTACGAGCAGTACTTC
D gene: -; J gene: TRBJ2-5; V gene: TRBV7-3; clone size: -; CDR3 protein: CASSLAYGAGTQYF; CDR3 DNA: TGTGCCAGCAGCTTAGCCTATGGTGCGGGGACCCAGTACTTC
D gene: TRBD1; J gene: TRBJ1-2; V gene: TRBV6-5; clone size: -; CDR3 protein: CASSPGTGNGYTF; CDR3 DNA: TGTGCCAGCAGTCCCGGGACAGGGAACGGCTACACCTTC
D gene: -; J gene: TRBJ2-3; V gene: TRBV27; clone size: -; CDR3 protein: CATQTSAGEFSTDTQYF; CDR3 DNA: TGTGCCACCCAAACTAGCGCAGGGGAGTTTTCCACAGATACGCAGTATTTT
D gene: -; J gene: TRBJ2-5; V gene: TRBV11-2; clone size: -; CDR3 protein: CASSLAQGLQETQYF; CDR3 DNA: TGTGCCAGCAGCTTAGCCCAGGGACTTCAAGAGACCCAGTACTTC
D gene: TRBD2; J gene: TRBJ2-7; V gene: TRBV19; clone size: -; CDR3 protein: CASSRPGVAGHEQYF; CDR3 DNA: TGTGCCAGTAGCCGACCCGGGGTAGCGGGACACGAGCAGTACTTC
D gene: TRBD1; J gene: TRBJ1-5; V gene: TRBV3-1/TRBV3-2; clone size: once; CDR3 protein: CASSQVRGQYFNQPQHF; CDR3 DNA: TGTGCCAGCAGCCAAGTCAGGGGACAGTATTTTAATCAGCCCCAGCATTTT
D gene: -; J gene: TRBJ1-1; V gene: TRBV4-1; clone size: -; CDR3 protein: CASSLRQSLGTEAFF; CDR3 DNA: TGCGCCAGCAGCCTTCGACAGTCCCTAGGGACTGAAGCTTTCTTT